This T cell receptor beta chain stems from a study of technical replicates of blood from several donors (dated by TCRdb to 2016 to 2017). Library prep was done by the immunoSEQ multiplex PCR assay. TCRdb's version of the immuneACCESS table is confined to in-frame rearrangements and falls short of the full clone set. An unresolved V gene accounts for under half of the shortfall where checked; the remainder is of unknown origin. The sample table shows tens of thousands of clones, and about 90% are seen once. Of the sample, about 0.38% is held by the ten largest clones. Spanning cysteine to phenylalanine, the CDR3 consists of 14 amino acids. Left in the record is the CDR3 DNA by itself, 42 bases read in frame from the first base. V is trimmed back by 0 bases and J by 5 bases, and the junction contains 2 bases that no gene match accounts for. From a lookup of the germline V gene, CDR1 and CDR2 are SGHTA and FQGTGA.

Note on this clone: The clone's antigen remains unknown. No clone much larger than this one lies a single base away; base qualities are absent.

The TCR was taken from a human donor in good health. Some clones in this sample may be carry-over from other donors' samples. Sequencing used T cells isolated from PBMCs. In this chain, TRBV7-3 is recombined with TRBJ2-3; 7 junctional bases match TRBD2. The sequenced DNA: TGTGCCAGCAGCTTAACGGGGGGGAGAGATACGCAGTATTTT. It translates as CASSLTGGRDTQYF.